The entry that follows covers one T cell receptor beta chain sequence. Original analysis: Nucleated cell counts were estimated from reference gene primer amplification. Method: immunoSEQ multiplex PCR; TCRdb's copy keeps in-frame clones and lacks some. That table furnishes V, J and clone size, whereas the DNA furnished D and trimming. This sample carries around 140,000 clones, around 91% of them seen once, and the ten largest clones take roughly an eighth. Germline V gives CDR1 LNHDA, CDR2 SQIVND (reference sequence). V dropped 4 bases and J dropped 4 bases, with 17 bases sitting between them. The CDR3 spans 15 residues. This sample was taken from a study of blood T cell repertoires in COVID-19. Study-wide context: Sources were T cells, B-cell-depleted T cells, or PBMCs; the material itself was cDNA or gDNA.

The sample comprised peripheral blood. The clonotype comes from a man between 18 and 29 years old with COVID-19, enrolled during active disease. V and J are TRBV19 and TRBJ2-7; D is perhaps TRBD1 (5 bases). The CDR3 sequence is CASSTQNDRLYEQYF. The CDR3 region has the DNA TGTGCCAGTAGTACCCAAAATGACAGACTTTACGAGCAGTACTTC.